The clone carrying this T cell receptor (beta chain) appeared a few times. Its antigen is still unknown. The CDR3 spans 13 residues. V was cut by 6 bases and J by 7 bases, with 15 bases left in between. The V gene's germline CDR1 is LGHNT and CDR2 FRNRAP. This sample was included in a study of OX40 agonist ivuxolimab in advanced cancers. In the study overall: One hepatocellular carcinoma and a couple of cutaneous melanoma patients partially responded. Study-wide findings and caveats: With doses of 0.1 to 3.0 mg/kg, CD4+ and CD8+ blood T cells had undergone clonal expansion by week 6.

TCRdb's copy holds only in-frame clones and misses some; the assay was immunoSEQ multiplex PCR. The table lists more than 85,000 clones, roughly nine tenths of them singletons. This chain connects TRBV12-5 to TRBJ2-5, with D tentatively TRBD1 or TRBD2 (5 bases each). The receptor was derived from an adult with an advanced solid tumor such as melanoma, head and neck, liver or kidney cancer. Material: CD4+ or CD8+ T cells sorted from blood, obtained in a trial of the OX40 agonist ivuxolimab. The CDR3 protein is CASGHGGAGTQYF. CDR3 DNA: TGTGCTAGTGGGCATGGGGGAGCTGGGACCCAGTACTTC.